This T cell receptor (beta chain) was found in a study of T cells after yellow fever vaccination. Across the whole study: Fractions with few cells were prepared using SMART-Seq v4 Ultra Low Input.

This clonotype appeared a few times. TCRdb reprocessed the 5' RACE reads with MiXCR, giving one entry per CDR3 protein. The top ten clones hold 15% to 20% of a sample with some 300,000 distinct CDR3 sequences, approximately 8% of them seen once. V was pared by 5 bases and J by 3 bases, with 11 bases between. This CDR3 has 14 amino acids. Germline loops: CDR1 SGHTA, CDR2 FQGNSA. The sequenced sample was PBMCs, obtained about 41 days after the first yellow fever vaccination. V and J are TRBV7-2 and TRBJ1-5; a weak D match, TRBD1 (6 bases). The sequence was obtained from a man aged 18 to 29 who received the YFV17D yellow fever vaccine. The CDR3 DNA sequence: TGTGCCAGCAGCCCCGACAGGTACAATCAGCCCCAGCATTTT. Protein product: CASSPDRYNQPQHF.